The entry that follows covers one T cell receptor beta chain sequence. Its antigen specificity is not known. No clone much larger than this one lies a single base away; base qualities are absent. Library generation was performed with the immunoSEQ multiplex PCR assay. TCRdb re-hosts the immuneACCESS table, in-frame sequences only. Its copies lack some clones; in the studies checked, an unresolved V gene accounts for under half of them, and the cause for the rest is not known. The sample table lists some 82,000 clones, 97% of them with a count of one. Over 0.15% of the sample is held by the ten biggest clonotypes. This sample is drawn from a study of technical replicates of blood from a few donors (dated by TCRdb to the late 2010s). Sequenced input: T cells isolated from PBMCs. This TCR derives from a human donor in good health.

The bases are TGTGCCAGCAGTCCCCCGGGACTAGCGGGAGTCGAGCAGTACTTC. This sequence encodes CASSPPGLAGVEQYF. Rearrangement joined TRBV28 to TRBJ2-7; TRBD2 fits 14 bases in the junction. In the germline V gene, CDR1 corresponds to MDHEN and CDR2 to SYDVKM. V loses 5 bases at its end and J loses 6 bases; junction bases beyond the gene matches: 6. The CDR3 numbers 15 residues from cysteine through phenylalanine. The entry retains the CDR3 DNA only, 45 bases that are in frame from base 1.